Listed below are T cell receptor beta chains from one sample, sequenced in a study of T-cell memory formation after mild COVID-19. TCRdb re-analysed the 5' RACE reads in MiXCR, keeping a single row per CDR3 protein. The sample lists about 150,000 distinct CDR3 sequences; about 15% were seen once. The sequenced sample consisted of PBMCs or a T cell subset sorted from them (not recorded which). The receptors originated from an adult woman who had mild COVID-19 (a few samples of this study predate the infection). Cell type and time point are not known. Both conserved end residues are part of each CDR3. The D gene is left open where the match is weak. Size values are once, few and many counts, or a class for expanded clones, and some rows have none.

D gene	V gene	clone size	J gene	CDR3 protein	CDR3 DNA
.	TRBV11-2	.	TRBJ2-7	CASSPPGTGYEQYF	TGTGCCAGCAGCCCTCCCGGGACCGGGTACGAGCAGTACTTC
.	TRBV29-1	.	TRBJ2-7	CSVGRGGYEQYF	TGCAGCGTAGGCAGGGGAGGCTACGAGCAGTACTTC
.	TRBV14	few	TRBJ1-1	CASSSNDRFYTEAFF	TGTGCCAGCAGCTCCAATGACAGGTTCTACACTGAAGCTTTCTTT
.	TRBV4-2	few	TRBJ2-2	CASSQETGKITGELFF	TGTGCCAGCAGCCAGGAAACAGGGAAGATCACCGGGGAGCTGTTTTTT
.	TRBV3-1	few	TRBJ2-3	CASSSERISTDTQYF	TGTGCCAGCAGCTCCGAGCGCATTAGCACAGATACGCAGTATTTT
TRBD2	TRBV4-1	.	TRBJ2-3	CASSQRLAGGTDTQYF	TGCGCCAGCAGCCAAAGGCTAGCGGGGGGCACAGATACGCAGTATTTT
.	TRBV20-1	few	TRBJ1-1	CSASRLNTEAFF	TGCAGTGCTAGTAGGTTGAACACTGAAGCTTTCTTT
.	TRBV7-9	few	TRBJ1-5	CASSLDPTQPQHF	TGTGCCAGCAGCCTAGACCCGACCCAGCCCCAGCATTTT
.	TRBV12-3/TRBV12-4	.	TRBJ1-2	CASNSMGPNYGYTF	TGTGCCAGCAATTCTATGGGGCCTAACTATGGCTACACCTTC
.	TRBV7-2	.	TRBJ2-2	CASSPLTGSGELFF	TGTGCCAGCAGCCCTTTGACAGGTTCCGGGGAGCTGTTTTTT
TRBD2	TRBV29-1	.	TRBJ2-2	CSVGLAGGTGELFF	TGCAGCGTGGGACTAGCGGGAGGTACCGGGGAGCTGTTTTTT
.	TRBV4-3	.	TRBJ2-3	CASSQDSRLSDTQYF	TGCGCCAGCAGCCAAGATTCGCGGCTTTCGGATACGCAGTATTTT
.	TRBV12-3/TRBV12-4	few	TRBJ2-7	CASSLTVPYEQYF	TGTGCCAGCAGTTTAACCGTCCCCTACGAGCAGTACTTC
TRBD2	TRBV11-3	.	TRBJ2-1	CASSPGGTSGSNEQFF	TGTGCCAGCAGCCCTGGTGGGACTAGCGGGAGCAATGAGCAGTTCTTC
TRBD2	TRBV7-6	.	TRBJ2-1	CASSFGSRLAGYKQFF	TGTGCCAGCAGCTTTGGGTCCAGACTAGCGGGATACAAGCAGTTCTTC
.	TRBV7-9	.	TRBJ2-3	CASRPTDTQYF	TGTGCCAGCAGACCAACAGATACGCAGTATTTT
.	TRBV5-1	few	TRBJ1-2	CASSLASDRRINYGYTF	TGCGCCAGCAGCTTGGCCTCGGATCGACGCATTAACTATGGCTACACCTTC
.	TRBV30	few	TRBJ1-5	CAWSGFDNQPQHF	TGTGCCTGGAGTGGTTTTGACAATCAGCCCCAGCATTTT
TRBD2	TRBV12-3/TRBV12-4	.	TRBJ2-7	CASSLGGSAYEQYF	TGTGCCAGCAGTTTAGGCGGGAGCGCTTACGAGCAGTACTTC
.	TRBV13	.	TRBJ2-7	CASSPPIDISSYEQYF	TGTGCCAGCAGCCCCCCCATCGACATCAGCTCCTACGAGCAGTACTTC
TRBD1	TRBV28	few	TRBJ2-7	CATQPGQGAGEQYF	TGTGCCACCCAACCGGGACAGGGGGCTGGCGAGCAGTACTTC
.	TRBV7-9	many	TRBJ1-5	CASSLDSGNQPQHF	TGTGCCAGCAGCTTGGACAGCGGCAATCAGCCCCAGCATTTT
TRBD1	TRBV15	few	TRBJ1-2	CATSRGETGKDGYTF	TGTGCCACCAGCAGAGGAGAGACAGGGAAAGACGGCTACACCTTC
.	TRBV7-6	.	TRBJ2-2	CASSFNGFAGELFF	TGTGCCAGCAGCTTCAATGGATTCGCCGGGGAGCTGTTTTTT
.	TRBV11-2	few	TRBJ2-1	CASSASSGLAFNEQFF	TGTGCCAGCAGCGCATCCTCCGGACTGGCCTTTAATGAGCAGTTCTTC
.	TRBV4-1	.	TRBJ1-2	CASSQVPPGGGANNYGYTF	TGCGCCAGCAGCCAAGTGCCGCCGGGGGGAGGGGCCAATAACTATGGCTACACCTTC
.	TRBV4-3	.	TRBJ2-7	CASSRATIYEQYF	TGCGCCAGCAGCCGGGCTACTATCTACGAGCAGTACTTC
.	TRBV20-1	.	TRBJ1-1	CSARAVGNTEAFF	TGCAGTGCTAGAGCTGTGGGTAACACTGAAGCTTTCTTT
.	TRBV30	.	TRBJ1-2	CAWTPPSYGLYGYTF	TGTGCCTGGACTCCCCCCTCGTACGGACTCTATGGCTACACCTTC
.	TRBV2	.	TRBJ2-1	CASSQGAEQFF	TGTGCCAGCAGCCAGGGTGCTGAGCAGTTCTTC
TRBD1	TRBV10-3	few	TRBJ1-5	CAISPDREANQPQHF	TGTGCCATCAGCCCAGACAGGGAGGCGAATCAGCCCCAGCATTTT
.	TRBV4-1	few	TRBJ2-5	CASSQAPGTQETQYF	TGCGCCAGCAGCCAAGCCCCAGGGACTCAAGAGACCCAGTACTTC
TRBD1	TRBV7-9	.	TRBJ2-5	CASSDGTGAETQYF	TGTGCCAGCAGCGACGGGACAGGGGCAGAGACCCAGTACTTC
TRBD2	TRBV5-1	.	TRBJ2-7	CASSLALAGTYEQYF	TGCGCCAGCAGCTTGGCCCTAGCGGGGACATACGAGCAGTACTTC
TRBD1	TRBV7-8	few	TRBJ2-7	CASSLGQGALIYEQYF	TGTGCCAGCAGCTTAGGACAGGGGGCCCTCATCTACGAGCAGTACTTC
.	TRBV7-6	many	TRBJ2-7	CASSSTPTVGEQYF	TGTGCCAGCAGCTCCACCCCGACAGTGGGCGAGCAGTACTTC
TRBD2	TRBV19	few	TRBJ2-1	CASSQTSGRGNNEQFF	TGTGCCAGTAGCCAGACTAGCGGGAGGGGTAACAATGAGCAGTTCTTC
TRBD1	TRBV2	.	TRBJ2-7	CASSERGQGSYEQYF	TGTGCCAGCAGTGAAAGGGGACAGGGGTCCTACGAGCAGTACTTC
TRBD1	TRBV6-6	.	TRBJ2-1	CASRLYRRGLKYISYNEQFF	TGTGCCAGCAGACTTTACCGCAGGGGGCTAAAATACATCTCCTACAATGAGCAGTTCTTC
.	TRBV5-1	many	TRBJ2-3	CASSLVWRPAGTDTQYF	TGCGCCAGCAGCTTGGTTTGGCGCCCCGCTGGCACAGATACGCAGTATTTT
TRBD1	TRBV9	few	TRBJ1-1	CASSASSGTGGETEAFF	TGTGCCAGCAGCGCGAGCTCCGGGACAGGGGGCGAGACTGAAGCTTTCTTT
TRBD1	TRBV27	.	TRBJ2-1	CASSHRGNEQFF	TGTGCCAGCAGTCACAGGGGTAATGAGCAGTTCTTC